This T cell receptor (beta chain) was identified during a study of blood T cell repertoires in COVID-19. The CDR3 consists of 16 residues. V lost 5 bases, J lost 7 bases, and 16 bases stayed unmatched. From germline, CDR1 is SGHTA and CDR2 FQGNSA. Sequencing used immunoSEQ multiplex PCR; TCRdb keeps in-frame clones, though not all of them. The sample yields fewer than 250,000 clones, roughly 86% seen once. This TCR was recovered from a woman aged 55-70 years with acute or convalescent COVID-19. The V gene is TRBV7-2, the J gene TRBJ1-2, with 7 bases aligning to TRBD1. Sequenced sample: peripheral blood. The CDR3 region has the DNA TGTGCCAGCAGCAAACAGGGGCCCCTCAGTTGGGGTGGCTACACCTTC. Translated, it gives CASSKQGPLSWGGYTF.